Detailed here is one TCR beta chain. No antigen is known for it. At one boundary the junction diverges from the germline segment, which might be a read error. The record originates from a study of CD8 T cells in ankylosing spondylitis. Quantitative 5'-RACE with molecular barcodes generated TCR beta libraries. MiXCR, run by TCRdb on the 5' RACE reads, gives a single entry per CDR3 protein. The sample consists of 150,000 to 200,000 distinct CDR3 sequences, around a tenth of them appearing once. General study points: Significant enrichment of disease-linked clones was reportedly seen in matched ankylosing spondylitis synovial fluid. Seemingly distinctive of ankylosing spondylitis blood was a TCR beta motif formed by eight highly homologous variants. Several of the motif variants were reported before in synovial fluid and blood from reactive arthritis.

Germline CDR1 and CDR2: MNHEY and SVGEGT. The CDR3 has 14 residues. Material for sequencing was blood, either unsorted or a sorted T cell fraction (not recorded which). This rearrangement joins TRBV6-2 or TRBV6-3 to TRBJ1-1; a weak D match, TRBD1 (6 bases). This sequence originates from a male donor with ankylosing spondylitis or in good health (not recorded which). For the CDR3, the DNA is TGTGTCAGCACCCGACAGGTTCCGAACACTGAACCTTTCTTT. Protein sequence: CVSTRQVPNTEPFF.